The clone carrying this T cell receptor (beta chain) was seen many times. Its antigen remains unknown. This sample is drawn from a study of neurological immune-mediated disorders. Background on the study: Of the roughly 35 patients who had multiple sclerosis, about 30 had the relapsing-remitting form and 3 had the secondary progressive form.

TCRdb analysed the 5' RACE reads with MiXCR anew, one entry per CDR3 protein. The sample holds some 65,000 distinct CDR3 sequences, around 5% seen once. CDR1 is SGHTA and CDR2 is FQGTGA in the germline V gene. After removal of 3 bases from V and 3 bases from J, the junction contained 2 bases not matched to a gene. This CDR3 contains 14 residues. Whole-study findings and limits: The greatest TCR clonal expansion occurred in HTLV-1-associated myelopathy and the least in multiple sclerosis, which fell below healthy controls.

The chain is built from TRBV7-3 and TRBJ2-1; 7 bases align to TRBD1. The source of this sequence is a woman aged 25 to 45 with multiple sclerosis. The sample taken for sequencing was PBMCs. The CDR3 is CASSLGQSYNEQFF. The CDR3 DNA reads TGTGCCAGCAGCTTGGGACAGAGCTACAATGAGCAGTTCTTC.